This T cell receptor (beta chain) was recorded in a study of blood T cells in healthy people across ages. Study-wide context: The capture of about one barcoded beta molecule per two T cells was achieved by template switching.

The CDR3 runs 14 residues. Trimming removed 5 bases from V and 6 bases from J, with 14 bases in between. Germline CDR1 reads SGHTA; CDR2 reads FQGTGA. A sample-barcoded 5' primer and a J-beta primer mix were used in a second PCR of about 6 to 11 cycles. TCRdb re-called the 5' RACE reads with MiXCR, one entry per CDR3 protein. This table has around 800,000 distinct CDR3 sequences, 35% to 60% appearing once. The sequence derives from an elderly man in good health. Sequenced material: blood. The J gene is TRBJ2-1, the V gene TRBV7-3; tentative D call: TRBD2 (6 bases). The DNA for the CDR3 is TGTGCCAGCAGCGCCGGGACTCCTCCCAATGAGCAGTTCTTC. It is translated as CASSAGTPPNEQFF.